Listed below are T cell receptor beta chains from one sample, sequenced in a study of T cells in Graves' hyperthyroidism and ophthalmopathy. TCRdb passed the multiplex PCR reads through MiXCR, listing each CDR3 protein once. The sample consists of 400,000 to 600,000 distinct CDR3 sequences, less than 25% of them appearing once. Material: blood. The receptors stem from a man aged 18 to 30 with Graves' hyperthyroidism. Both conserved end residues are part of each CDR3. The D gene is left open where the match is weak. The size entry is marked missing in some rows and otherwise reads once, few, many or a size class.

v_gene	d_gene	j_gene	abundance	CDR3nt	CDR3aa
TRBV6-2/TRBV6-3	TRBD1	TRBJ1-5	once	TGTGCCAGCACCCAAAGTGGCAGGGGGCCCAATCAGCCCCAGCATTTT	CASTQSGRGPNQPQHF
TRBV6-5	-	TRBJ2-7	few	TGTGCCAGCAGTTACTCGAGGTCTAGCTGGGAGCAGTACTTC	CASSYSRSSWEQYF
TRBV20-1	-	TRBJ1-1	-	TGCAGTGTAATGGGGAACACTGAAGCTTTCTTT	CSVMGNTEAFF
TRBV11-1	-	TRBJ1-1	many	TGTGCCAGCAGCTTAGCGAGGGCCCCGGCGGGCACTGAAGCTTTCTTT	CASSLARAPAGTEAFF
TRBV12-3/TRBV12-4	TRBD1	TRBJ2-5	many	TGTGCCAGCAGTTTATCTTGGACAGGGCGTCAGGAGACCCAGTACTTC	CASSLSWTGRQETQYF
TRBV5-1	TRBD2	TRBJ2-2	many	TGCGCCAGCAGCCCAGGACTAGCGGGGAACACCGGGGAGCTGTTTTTT	CASSPGLAGNTGELFF
TRBV5-1	TRBD1	TRBJ2-4	-	TGCGCCAGCAGCATCTCACCGGGACAGAAAGACATTAAGTACTTC	CASSISPGQKDIKYF
TRBV6-1	-	TRBJ1-6	-	TGTGCCAGCACCCAGGCGGGATCACCCCTCCACTTT	CASTQAGSPLHF
TRBV20-1	-	TRBJ1-2	many	TGCAGTGCTAGAGGTCCCGGGGCCCTATATGGCTACACCTTC	CSARGPGALYGYTF
TRBV5-1	TRBD2	TRBJ2-7	few	TGCGCCAGCAGCTGGGAGCGGGGGGGCTACGAGCAGTACTTC	CASSWERGGYEQYF
TRBV29-1	-	TRBJ1-1	many	TGCAGCGTAACAGGGAACACTGAAGCTTTCTTT	CSVTGNTEAFF
TRBV30	-	TRBJ1-1	many	TGTGCCTGGAGTTTGTCGGGCGGTGGCACTGAAGCTTTCTTT	CAWSLSGGGTEAFF
TRBV25-1	-	TRBJ1-2	few	TGTGCCAGCAGTGAATTTGGGGCTGGCTACACCTTC	CASSEFGAGYTF
TRBV3-1	-	TRBJ1-1	many	TGTGCCAGCAGCAGAGGGGGTGAGGTCGATAAGGGTGAAGCTTTCTTT	CASSRGGEVDKGEAFF
TRBV19	-	TRBJ1-2	-	TGTGCCAGTAGGAAGGGGTCTAACTATGGCTACACCTTC	CASRKGSNYGYTF
TRBV7-2	TRBD1	TRBJ1-2	-	TGTGCCAGCAGCTCTGTAAAAGGGGGCTACTATGGCTACACCTTC	CASSSVKGGYYGYTF
TRBV12-3/TRBV12-4	-	TRBJ1-5	-	TGTGCCAGCAGCGCAGTGGAGCGCAATCAGCCCCAGCATTTT	CASSAVERNQPQHF
TRBV27	TRBD1	TRBJ2-5	-	TGTGCCAGCGGACTGACAGGGAACCAAGAGACCCAGTACTTC	CASGLTGNQETQYF
TRBV19	-	TRBJ2-2	-	TGTGCCAGTACCCTCAGGGGTTCGAACACCGGGGAGCTGTTTTTT	CASTLRGSNTGELFF
TRBV6-5	-	TRBJ1-1	many	TGTGCCAGCAGGAGCAAGGTGGAAGCTTTCTTT	CASRSKVEAFF
TRBV20-1	-	TRBJ1-3	-	TGCAGTGCTGCCAGGGGAGACACCATATATTTT	CSAARGDTIYF
TRBV7-8	TRBD1	TRBJ1-2	many	TGTGCCAGCAGCCCGACCTCCGGGACAGATTTTTTCTTATATGGCTACACCTTC	CASSPTSGTDFFLYGYTF
TRBV6-5	-	TRBJ1-6	many	TGTGCCAGCAGTTACACCCGCAGGTCGGGGTACAATTCACCCCTCCACTTT	CASSYTRRSGYNSPLHF
TRBV15	-	TRBJ2-5	many	TGTGCCACCAGCCCCCCTCTCGGCAGGGAATTCCAAGAGACCCAGTACTTC	CATSPPLGREFQETQYF
TRBV4-1	-	TRBJ1-5	few	TGCGCCAGCAGATCAGACACCTTTAGCAATCAGCCCCAGCATTTT	CASRSDTFSNQPQHF
TRBV6-1	-	TRBJ2-4	many	TGTGCCAGCAGTGCCCAGGGTGACCTAAACATTCAGTACTTC	CASSAQGDLNIQYF
TRBV28	-	TRBJ1-2	many	TGTGCCAGCACCTCGGCGGAGGAGGACTACACCTTC	CASTSAEEDYTF
TRBV12-3/TRBV12-4	-	TRBJ1-3	-	TGTGCCAGCAGTGTCGACAGAGTCTCTGGAAACACCATATATTTT	CASSVDRVSGNTIYF
TRBV24-1	TRBD1	TRBJ1-2	many	TGTGCCACCAGTGACTTTCTCGTCAGGGGGCGAGCAGGAGGGTTAAACTATGGCTACACCTTC	CATSDFLVRGRAGGLNYGYTF
TRBV28	-	TRBJ1-2	many	TGTGCCAGCAGTTTCCCCCAGGGTGGGGGTGGGGGCTACACCTTC	CASSFPQGGGGGYTF
TRBV14	-	TRBJ2-5	many	TGTGCCAGCAGCCAAGATCTGGGTGGGGAGACCCAGTACTTC	CASSQDLGGETQYF
TRBV12-3/TRBV12-4	-	TRBJ2-7	few	TGTGCCAGCAGCGATCGGAGGGGAGCGCCTGGCGAGCAGTACTTC	CASSDRRGAPGEQYF
TRBV7-2	-	TRBJ1-1	-	TGTGCCAGCAGCTTAGCTACAGGGTTCTCTGAAGCTTTCTTT	CASSLATGFSEAFF
TRBV6-1	TRBD1	TRBJ1-5	-	TGTGCCAGCAGTCGAACCGGGACAGGGTTTAATCAGCCCCAGCATTTT	CASSRTGTGFNQPQHF
TRBV6-1	-	TRBJ1-5	many	TGTGCCAGCACTCCGGGGGGGACTAATCAGCCCCAGCATTTT	CASTPGGTNQPQHF
TRBV6-1	-	TRBJ1-3	many	TGTGCCAGCACCGTCGTGAGGTCCGGAAACACCATATATTTT	CASTVVRSGNTIYF
TRBV3-1	-	TRBJ2-5	few	TGTGCCAGCAGCCAAGAGGCGCCCCGAGAAGAAGAGACCCAGTACTTC	CASSQEAPREEETQYF
TRBV6-1	-	TRBJ1-2	-	TGTGCCAGCCGTGCACGGGGAGCTAACTATGGCTACACCTTC	CASRARGANYGYTF
TRBV13	-	TRBJ1-2	-	TGTGCCAGCAGCTTATCCGGGGGCGGCGGCTATGGCTACACCTTC	CASSLSGGGGYGYTF
TRBV4-1	TRBD1	TRBJ1-6	few	TGCGCCAGCAGCCCCGAAGGGACAGCGAGTTCACCCCTCCACTTT	CASSPEGTASSPLHF
TRBV30	TRBD1	TRBJ2-7	few	TGTGCCTGGAGTAGATCAAGACAGGGGAAGCCCTACGAGCAGTACTTC	CAWSRSRQGKPYEQYF
TRBV6-1	-	TRBJ2-7	many	TGTGCCAGCAGTCCGCTTCAGGGGTCCTACGAGCAGTACTTC	CASSPLQGSYEQYF
TRBV20-1	-	TRBJ2-7	-	TGCAGTGCTAGGATAGGGGGTTGGGCACACCGCTCCTACGAGCAGTACTTC	CSARIGGWAHRSYEQYF
TRBV12-3/TRBV12-4	-	TRBJ1-1	many	TGTGCCAGCAGTCCCCGGTGGGGTTTGACTGAAGCTTTCTTT	CASSPRWGLTEAFF
TRBV12-3/TRBV12-4	-	TRBJ1-1	many	TGTGCCAGCCGAGAGGAGAACACTGAAGCTTTCTTT	CASREENTEAFF